This entry is about one TCR beta chain. Antigen unknown. CDR3 length equals 15 residues. CDR1 and CDR2 (germline): MRHNA, SNTAGT. V shed 3 bases, J shed 4 bases, and the junction held 6 bases outside the gene matches. The record originates from a study of cytomegalovirus exposure and HLA in healthy donors. Study-level information: Earlier results showed some 120 million unique TCR beta sequences derived from about 179 million T cells. HLA-typed donors were the source of around 80 million unique TCRs, which an early data release held.

Broader study findings: Researchers reported that a few CMV-associated chains were confirmed in vitro as CMV antigen-specific.

Primers included in the PCR were 60 Vbeta and 13 Jbeta primers. The data were produced by immunoSEQ multiplex PCR, yet TCRdb's version contains in-frame clones alone and is incomplete. The sample shows 110,000 to 150,000 clones, 80% of them seen only once. Sequenced input: PBMCs. This TCR was recovered from a man aged 35 to 55 in good health and CMV-seronegative. This rearrangement joins TRBV6-4 to TRBJ2-3; 8 bases map to TRBD2. The CDR3 spells CASSEGGGPSDTQYF. The CDR3 DNA reads as TGTGCCAGCAGTGAGGGCGGGGGGCCATCAGATACGCAGTATTTT.